These 24 T cell receptor beta chains originate from one sample sequenced in a study of neurological immune-mediated disorders. Stated time point: technical triplicate 1. One entry per CDR3 protein results from TCRdb running MiXCR on the 5' RACE reads. The data show around 37,000 distinct CDR3 sequences, around 10% seen once. Sequenced: PBMCs. Receptor source: a man aged 55 to 70 with HTLV-1-associated myelopathy (HAM/TSP).

This clonotype was detected many times. This chain uses TRBV10-3 with TRBJ1-1; a weak D match, TRBD1 (5 bases). This CDR3 region has 14 residues. V gave up 11 bases and J gave up 0 bases, with 16 bases separating them. Looked up from germline, CDR1 is ENHRY and CDR2 is SYGVKD. CDR3 DNA: TGTGCCGCTAAACCCGGACAAATGAACACTGAAGCTTTCTTT. Translated: CAAKPGQMNTEAFF.

Ten or more counts support this clonotype. This chain links TRBV20-1 with TRBJ1-2, with 8 bases fitting TRBD1. Looked up from germline, CDR1 is DFQATT and CDR2 is SNEGSKA (reference sequence). Trimming at V came to 7 bases and at J to 6 bases, leaving 13 bases not matched to a gene. The CDR3 totals 14 residues. DNA of the CDR3: TGCAGTGTTTGGGCCGGACAGGGTACAAATGGCTACACCTTC. Protein product: CSVWAGQGTNGYTF.

The CDR3 region is CASSSSGIPSETQYF. The CDR3 bases are TGTGCCAGCAGCTCCAGTGGGATCCCCTCAGAGACCCAGTACTTC. The V gene is TRBV7-6, the J gene TRBJ2-5; D call uncertain. Germline assignment: CDR1 SGHVS and CDR2 FNYEAQ. V was clipped by 4 bases and J by 4 bases, with 16 bases between them. The CDR3 is 15 residues long.

This sequence joins TRBV20-1 and TRBJ2-1, with 11 nucleotides matching TRBD2. The V gene's germline CDR1 is DFQATT and CDR2 SNEGSKA (reference sequence). The CDR3 covers 16 residues. V lost 5 bases and J lost 2; bases outside the gene matches: 8. The CDR3 protein is CSAPEGTSGPYNEQFF. The CDR3 nucleotides are TGCAGTGCTCCCGAAGGGACTAGCGGACCCTACAATGAGCAGTTCTTC.

This chain links TRBV5-6 with TRBJ2-5; D is ambiguous. The CDR3 spans 12 residues. V was clipped by 7 bases and J by 3 bases, with 10 bases between them. Germline values: CDR1 SGHDT, CDR2 YYEEEE. In DNA, the CDR3 is TGTGCCAGCCCCGACACGGAAGAGACCCAGTACTTC. This encodes CASPDTEETQYF.

This clonotype was recorded many times. This chain joins TRBV18 and TRBJ1-4; a possible D gene is TRBD1 (5 bases). Germline-derived CDR1 and CDR2 are KGHSH and LQKENI. Trimming removed 5 bases at V and 8 bases at J, with 12 bases between. This CDR3 has 13 amino acids. CDR3 loop: CASSGAGMEKLFF. The CDR3 DNA reads as TGTGCCAGCTCAGGTGCAGGGATGGAAAAACTGTTTTTT.

This clonotype was seen ten or more times. The CDR3 loop reads CASSQDNSPGYGNTIYF. The DNA of the CDR3 is TGTGCCAGCAGCCAAGATAATTCTCCAGGCTATGGAAACACCATATATTTT. This chain links TRBV3-1 with TRBJ1-3; D is undetermined. V was clipped by 0 bases and J by 3 bases, with 15 bases between them. The CDR3 sequence is 17 residues long. Germline CDR1 reads LGHDT; CDR2 reads YNNKEL (reference sequence).

This clonotype was picked up many times. The chain is built from TRBV11-3 and TRBJ2-3; 10 nucleotides match TRBD2. The germline V gene encodes CDR1 SGHNT and CDR2 YENEEA. This CDR3 is built from 16 residues. V shed 5 bases, J shed 2 bases, and the junction held 7 bases outside the gene matches. CDR3: CASSHGLAADTDTQYF. CDR3 bases: TGTGCCAGCAGCCACGGACTAGCGGCAGACACAGATACGCAGTATTTT.

This clonotype was observed many times. The chain recombines TRBV5-1 with TRBJ2-7; 12 nucleotides align to TRBD2. The CDR3 extends over 16 amino acids. Per the germline V gene, CDR1 is SGHRS and CDR2 is YFSETQ. The V gene end was trimmed by 4 bases and the J gene end by 5 bases; junction bases not matched to a gene: 10. The CDR3 sequence is CASSLSSGRAFDEQYF. CDR3 DNA: TGCGCCAGCAGCCTTTCTAGCGGGAGGGCCTTTGACGAGCAGTACTTC.

This clonotype was found many times. This sequence joins TRBV14 and TRBJ2-1, with TRBD2 identical over 7 bases. J lost 4 bases, V lost 0 bases, and 9 bases had no gene match. The CDR3 has 17 amino acids. The V gene's germline CDR1 is SGHDN and CDR2 FVKESK. In DNA form, the CDR3 reads TGTGCCAGCAGCCAAGATTCGGCTAGCGGAGTATACAATGAGCAGTTCTTC. Translating gives CASSQDSASGVYNEQFF.

Only a few counts were recorded for this clonotype. The chain carries TRBV9 and TRBJ2-3; no clear D gene. Looked up from germline, CDR1 is SGDLS and CDR2 is YYNGEE. CDR3 size: 15 residues. V lost 2 bases and J lost 0, with 10 bases in between. DNA for the CDR3: TGTGCCAGCAGCGTTCTGACTGTTAGCACAGATACGCAGTATTTT. It codes for CASSVLTVSTDTQYF.

This clonotype has ten or more counts. The V call is TRBV6-5, the J call TRBJ2-2; 11 bases match TRBD2. The germline V gene has CDR1 MNHEY and CDR2 SVGAGI. The V and J ends lost 6 bases and 7 bases, in that order; junction bases with no gene match: 7. The CDR3 covers 15 residues. The CDR3 is CASSRSGGAGGELFF. The DNA for the CDR3 is TGTGCCAGCAGCCGTAGCGGGGGGGCTGGCGGGGAGCTGTTTTTT.

This clonotype was seen many times. The CDR3: CASSLGTPNYNEQFF. CDR3 nucleotide sequence: TGTGCCAGCAGCTTAGGGACACCCAATTACAATGAGCAGTTCTTC. V is TRBV5-6 and J is TRBJ2-1; perhaps TRBD1 as D (6 bases). Germline-derived CDR1 and CDR2 are SGHDT and YYEEEE. Trimming stripped 2 bases from V and 4 bases from J, with 13 bases between. This CDR3 contains 15 residues.

The sample holds many counts of this clonotype. V and J are TRBV5-5 and TRBJ2-2; the D gene is possibly TRBD1 (6 bases). The CDR3 is made up of 16 amino acids. V was trimmed by 1 base and J by 2 bases, leaving 12 bases between them. Germline V gene data show CDR1 as SGHKS and CDR2 as YYEKEE (reference sequence). CDR3 in DNA: TGTGCCAGCAGCTTGAAGGGGGAACTTAACACCGGGGAGCTGTTTTTT. Translating gives CASSLKGELNTGELFF.

In this sample, this clonotype turned up a few times. V is TRBV7-2 and J is TRBJ2-3, with a tentative D call TRBD2 (6 bases). Between the trimmed V and J ends, which lost 1 base and 1 base, there was a span of 21 bases. Germline lookup yields CDR1 SGHTA and CDR2 FQGNSA. The CDR3 contains 19 residues. CDR3 DNA: TGTGCCAGCAGCTTAGTAATCGGCCGCGACTGGAGGGGCACAGATACGCAGTATTTT. It codes for CASSLVIGRDWRGTDTQYF. Full variable domain (missing parts from reference TRBV7-2 and TRBJ2-3): GAGVSQSPSNKVTEKGKDVELRCDPISGHTALYWYRQSLGQGLEFLIYFQGNSAPDKSGLPSDRFSAERTGGSVSTLTIQRTQQEDSAVYLCASSLVIGRDWRGTDTQYFGPGTRLTVL.

V is TRBV4-1 and J is TRBJ2-7, with D possibly matching TRBD1 (6 bases). V lost 2 bases and J lost 1, with 12 bases in between. This CDR3 has 15 residues. CDR1 is MGHRA, CDR2 YSYEKL, per germline. As DNA, the CDR3 is TGCGCCAGCAGCCAACGTTCAGGGACATCCTACGAGCAGTACTTC. This sequence encodes CASSQRSGTSYEQYF.

This clonotype was seen at least ten times. V is TRBV12-3 or TRBV12-4 and J is TRBJ2-2; perhaps TRBD2 as D (5 bases). Trimming left V 6 bases short and J 4 bases short, with 12 bases between. The CDR3 contains 14 residues. CDR3 protein: CASSPEGITGELFF. In DNA, the CDR3 is TGTGCCAGCAGCCCCGAGGGTATCACCGGGGAGCTGTTTTTT.

This clonotype has at least ten counts. CDR3 region: CASSLEVVGTSGNTIYF. Here the CDR3 DNA reads TGCGCCAGCAGCTTGGAGGTGGTGGGGACCTCTGGAAACACCATATATTTT. V is TRBV5-1 and J is TRBJ1-3, with D perhaps matching TRBD1 (5 bases). The CDR3 loop spans 17 amino acids. Looked up from germline, CDR1 is SGHRS and CDR2 is YFSETQ. The germline V and J ends were trimmed by 0 bases and 0 bases, with 13 bases remaining between them.

Many counts were recorded for this clonotype. The chain recombines TRBV12-3 or TRBV12-4 with TRBJ2-7, with D tentatively TRBD2 (5 bases). V lost 5 bases and J 4 bases, leaving 12 bases between the germline ends. CDR3 length equals 13 residues. The CDR3 bases are TGTGCCAGCAGTAACGCGGGTGATTACGAGCAGTACTTC. Translation gives CASSNAGDYEQYF.

This clonotype was counted ten times or more. The chain couples TRBV20-1 to TRBJ2-2; D not resolved. V lost 4 bases to trimming and J lost 0 bases, with 6 bases between them. CDR3 length: 13 residues. CDR1 and CDR2 (germline): DFQATT, SNEGSKA (reference sequence). This CDR3 reads CSAILPNTGELFF. Written as DNA, the CDR3 is TGCAGTGCTATCTTGCCGAACACCGGGGAGCTGTTTTTT.

This clonotype has at least ten counts. The rearrangement uses TRBV20-1 and TRBJ1-5; D is undetermined. Germline assignment: CDR1 DFQATT and CDR2 SNEGSKA (reference sequence). V lost 4 bases and J 5 bases, leaving 9 bases between the germline ends. The CDR3 loop spans 12 amino acids. The CDR3: CSATRPDQPQHF. For the CDR3, the DNA is TGCAGTGCTACCCGACCGGATCAGCCCCAGCATTTT.

In this sample, this clonotype turned up many times. The rearrangement joins TRBV5-1 to TRBJ2-5, with D unresolved. Germline CDR1 SGHRS, CDR2 YFSETQ. V was clipped by 9 bases and J by 5 bases, with 11 bases between them. The CDR3 is made up of 11 amino acids. This CDR3 reads CANPRRETQYF. The CDR3 DNA sequence: TGCGCCAACCCTAGGCGGGAGACCCAGTACTTC.

This clonotype has a count of ten or more. V gene TRBV7-8 combines with J gene TRBJ1-5; no definite D call. This CDR3 is built from 16 residues. The V and J ends lost 0 bases and 0 bases respectively, with 9 bases between them. Looked up from germline, CDR1 is SGHVS and CDR2 is FQNEAQ. The CDR3 here is CASSLADPFSNQPQHF. CDR3 nucleotides: TGTGCCAGCAGCTTAGCAGATCCATTTAGCAATCAGCCCCAGCATTTT. The variable domain in full, with the rest retrieved from reference TRBV7-8 and TRBJ1-5, is GAGVSQSPRYKVAKRGQDVALRCDPISGHVSLFWYQQALGQGPEFLTYFQNEAQLDKSGLPSDRFFAERPEGSVSTLKIQRTQQEDSAVYLCASSLADPFSNQPQHFGDGTRLSIL.

This clonotype was recorded many times. This chain connects TRBV20-1 to TRBJ2-1; the D gene is possibly TRBD2 (6 bases). The CDR3 spans 16 residues. Germline values: CDR1 DFQATT, CDR2 SNEGSKA (reference sequence). Trimming pared 0 bases from V and 0 bases from J, leaving 12 bases between. CDR3 sequence: CSARDLEGSSYNEQFF. The CDR3 DNA follows: TGCAGTGCTAGAGATCTGGAGGGAAGCTCCTACAATGAGCAGTTCTTC.